The TCR beta chain described here comes from a study of cytomegalovirus exposure and HLA in healthy donors. The PCR was carried out with 60 Vbeta primers and 13 Jbeta primers. Here immunoSEQ multiplex PCR was the method, and the copy in TCRdb shows in-frame clones only, minus some. This sample has some 150,000 clones; 70% to 80% occur once, and the top ten carry 1.8%. This TCR derives from a female donor in good health and CMV-seropositive. Sequencing was performed on PBMCs.

This CDR3 is CASRLAKPRVETQYF. DNA for the CDR3: TGTGCAAGTCGCTTAGCAAAACCCAGGGTGGAGACCCAGTACTTC. The chain recombines TRBV12-2 with TRBJ2-5; no check of the table's D call, TRBD1, against the DNA was made. TRBV12-2 is a recognized pseudogene. The CDR3 sequence is 15 residues long.